The next 7 T cell receptor beta chains were all read from a single sample in a study of breast tumors, draining lymph nodes, adjacent tissues. TCRdb recomputed calls from the multiplex PCR reads with MiXCR, one row per CDR3 protein. The sample includes around 50,000 distinct CDR3 sequences, 20% to 25% of them seen just once. The sequencing input was breast tumor tissue. The receptor set was obtained from a female donor with breast cancer. Some clones in this sample may be carry-over from other donors' samples.

This clonotype was counted at least ten times. The gene calls are TRBV28 and TRBJ1-2; possibly TRBD1 for D (6 bases). Germline CDR1 reads MDHEN; CDR2 reads SYDVKM. This CDR3 has 15 amino acids. V was shortened by 7 bases and J by 4 bases, with 19 bases between the two germline ends. CDR3 sequence: CASNNDEGGGYGYTF. The CDR3 DNA is TGTGCCAGCAACAACGACGAGGGGGGGGGCTATGGCTACACCTTC.

In regard to this clonotype: This clone may be a read error of a much larger clone one base away. This chain links TRBV29-1 with TRBJ2-1, with a tentative D call TRBD1 (5 bases). Trimming left V 6 bases short and J 3 bases short, with 15 bases between. This CDR3 has 14 amino acids. The germline V gene has CDR1 SQVTM and CDR2 ANQGSEA. CDR3 in amino acids: CSVSGRVDYNEQFF. As DNA, the CDR3 is TGCAGCGTGTCGGGCAGGGTAGACTACAATGAGCAGTTCTTC.

The chain recombines TRBV28 with TRBJ2-1; 10 bases match TRBD2. Trimming cost V 10 bases and J 4 bases; bases outside gene matches: 10. CDR1 and CDR2 (germline): MDHEN, SYDVKM. CDR3 length: 15 residues. The CDR3 is CATWTSGPKYNEQFF. The CDR3 bases are TGTGCCACTTGGACTAGCGGCCCTAAATACAATGAGCAGTTCTTC.

This clonotype was counted at least ten times. The rearrangement joins TRBV24-1 to TRBJ1-5; possible D gene TRBD1, 5 bases. V lost 2 bases and J lost 2, with 9 bases in between. In germline, CDR1 is KGHDR, CDR2 SFDVKD. The length of the CDR3 is 15 residues. The CDR3: CATSDSGGGNQPQHF. The CDR3 DNA sequence: TGTGCCACCAGTGATTCGGGGGGGGGCAATCAGCCCCAGCATTTT.

The chain employs TRBV5-4 and TRBJ1-2; D is undetermined. Trimming took off 0 bases at V and 3 bases at J, with 18 bases between the two ends. Germline V gene sequence: CDR1 SGHNT, CDR2 YYREEE (reference sequence). The CDR3 covers 17 residues. The CDR3 region has the DNA TGTGCCAGCAGCTTGGCTTGGATTGAAGACCTTTACTATGGCTACACCTTC. Its translation is CASSLAWIEDLYYGYTF. Supplemented by reference TRBV5-4 and TRBJ1-2, the full variable domain reads ETGVTQSPTHLIKTRGQQVTLRCSSQSGHNTVSWYQQALGQGPQFIFQYYREEENGRGNFPPRFSGLQFPNYSSELNVNALELDDSALYLCASSLAWIEDLYYGYTFGSGTRLTVV.

This clonotype was observed many times. The chain employs TRBV20-1 and TRBJ2-3, with 7 nucleotides matching TRBD2. CDR1 DFQATT and CDR2 SNEGSKA come from the germline V gene (reference sequence). V lost 5 bases to trimming and J lost 2 bases; unmatched junction nucleotides: 4. This CDR3 region has 13 residues. The CDR3 reads CSALAEVTDTQYF. The CDR3 nucleotides are TGCAGTGCTCTAGCGGAGGTCACAGATACGCAGTATTTT.

There are many counts of this clonotype. The chain carries TRBV29-1 and TRBJ2-5, with 10 nucleotides matching TRBD2. Germline V gives CDR1 SQVTM, CDR2 ANQGSEA. V shed 4 bases, J shed 5 bases, and the junction held 7 bases outside the gene matches. CDR3 length: 14 residues. In DNA form, the CDR3 reads TGCAGCGTTGCCCTAGCGGGAGTGTGGGAGACCCAGTACTTC. Translation: CSVALAGVWETQYF.